Following are 32 T cell receptor beta chains from one sample sequenced in a study of blood T cells in healthy people across ages. PCR was performed a second time for about 7 to 11 cycles using a sample-barcoded 5' primer and a J-beta primer mix. TCRdb redid the calling of the 5' RACE reads with MiXCR, one entry per CDR3 protein. The sample carries hundreds of thousands of distinct CDR3 sequences, 45% to 50% recorded once. Sequenced input: blood. The receptors here all came from a woman between 55 and 75 years old in good health.

The J gene is TRBJ1-1, the V gene TRBV6-6, with 11 bases matching TRBD1. The V gene's germline CDR1 is MNHNY and CDR2 SVGAGI (reference sequence). CDR3 size: 16 residues. With V trimmed by 0 bases and J by 3 bases, 3 bases remained unmatched. The CDR3 bases are TGTGCCAGCAGTTACTCATCGGGACAGGGGGACACTGAAGCTTTCTTT. It is translated as CASSYSSGQGDTEAFF.

The chain carries TRBV30 and TRBJ2-1; 7 bases fit TRBD2. The CDR3 totals 13 residues. J was trimmed by 10 bases and V by 4 bases; bases with no gene match: 10. Germline CDR1 and CDR2: GTSNPN and SVGIG (reference sequence). Here the CDR3 reads CAWTTGAGNEQFF. In nucleotides, the CDR3 is TGTGCCTGGACGACGGGAGCGGGAAACGAGCAGTTCTTC. The full variable domain, rest sourced from reference TRBV30 and TRBJ2-1, is SQTIHQWPATLVQPVGSPLSLECTVEGTSNPNLYWYRQAAGRGLQLLFYSVGIGQISSEVPQNLSASRPQDRQFILSSKKLLLSDSGFYLCAWTTGAGNEQFFGPGTRLTVL.

The chain couples TRBV24-1 to TRBJ2-7; 11 nucleotides agree with TRBD2. Trimming cost V 4 bases and J 5 bases; bases outside gene matches: 12. CDR3 length equals 17 residues. Germline V gene lookup returns CDR1 KGHDR and CDR2 SFDVKD. The CDR3 nucleotides are TGTGCCACCAGTGACCAAATCAAACTAGCGGGAGTTGACGAGCAGTACTTC. Translated, it gives CATSDQIKLAGVDEQYF.

Of note for this clonotype: One junction end does not reproduce the germline sequence, and a read error may be involved. The chain uses TRBV7-7 and TRBJ2-1; D uncertain. The CDR3 is 13 amino acids. CDR1 is SSHAT and CDR2 is FNYEAQ in the germline V gene (reference sequence). The CDR3 loop reads CASSYRNYNEQFF. The CDR3, as DNA: TGTGCTAGCAGCTACCGGAACTACAATGAGCAGTTCTTC. The full variable domain, with the rest looked up from reference TRBV7-7 and TRBJ2-1, is GAGVSQSPRYKVTKRGQDVTLRCDPISSHATLYWYQQALGQGPEFLTYFNYEAQPDKSGLPSDRFSAERPEGSISTLTIQRTEQRDSAMYRCASSYRNYNEQFFGPGTRLTVL.

The chain combines TRBV2 with TRBJ2-7; 11 bases are shared with TRBD1. The CDR3 contains 15 residues. The ends lost 0 bases at V and 3 bases at J; junction bases unmatched: 1. The germline V gene has CDR1 SNHLY and CDR2 FYNNEI. The CDR3 DNA is TGTGCCAGCAGTGAAGCGGGGACAGGGGGCTACGAGCAGTACTTC. Its translation: CASSEAGTGGYEQYF.

V gene TRBV20-1 combines with J gene TRBJ2-7; 10 bases align to TRBD2. Losses at the gene ends were 5 bases for V and 11 bases for J; bases not matched to a gene: 6. The CDR3 length is 11 residues. Germline V gene data show CDR1 as DFQATT and CDR2 as SNEGSKA (reference sequence). The CDR3 DNA reads as TGCAGTGCTTCTAGCGGGAGTAAGAAGTACTTC. It translates to CSASSGSKKYF.

The gene calls are TRBV20-1 and TRBJ2-2; tentatively, D is TRBD2 (5 bases). Germline V gives CDR1 DFQATT, CDR2 SNEGSKA (reference sequence). V was pared by 3 bases and J by 0 bases, with 14 bases between. CDR3 length: 16 amino acids. The CDR3 loop is CSARDFARANTGELFF. CDR3 DNA: TGCAGTGCTAGGGACTTCGCGCGGGCGAACACCGGGGAGCTGTTTTTT.

CDR3 nucleotides: TGTGCCAGCAGCTTAGGGTACCGCCGCAATGAGCAGTTCTTC. Encoded protein: CASSLGYRRNEQFF. The rearrangement links TRBV7-9 to TRBJ2-1; D is uncertain. Trimming left V 1 base short and J 6 bases short, with 10 bases between. The V gene's germline CDR1 is SEHNR and CDR2 FQNEAQ (reference sequence). There are 14 residues in the CDR3.

This chain connects TRBV20-1 to TRBJ1-1; 10 bases align to TRBD1. The CDR3 runs to 14 residues. CDR1 and CDR2 (germline): DFQATT, SNEGSKA (reference sequence). In DNA, the CDR3 is TGCAGGGTCACCGGGACAGGGGTAGCGAGAGAAGCTTTCTTT. It encodes CRVTGTGVAREAFF.

The DNA for the CDR3 is TGTGCCAGCAGCTCTACAGGGGGTTTGGGTGGCTACACCTTC. Its translation: CASSSTGGLGGYTF. The chain is built from TRBV7-2 and TRBJ1-2; TRBD1 matches at 8 bases. The CDR3 sequence is 14 residues long. Germline CDR1 SGHTA, CDR2 FQGNSA. With V trimmed by 4 bases and J by 7 bases, 8 bases remained unmatched.

J is TRBJ1-1 and V is TRBV7-2; D is uncertain. From germline, CDR1 is SGHTA and CDR2 FQGNSA. The CDR3 is made up of 15 amino acids. V was pared by 5 bases and J by 1 base, with 14 bases between. The chain's CDR3 is CASSPGRWANTEAFF. As DNA, the CDR3 is TGTGCCAGCAGCCCAGGTCGGTGGGCGAACACTGAAGCTTTCTTT.

The genes are TRBV4-2 and TRBJ1-2; TRBD1 matches 8 bases. The CDR3 totals 17 residues. Germline loops: CDR1 LGHNA, CDR2 YNFKEQ. V trimming: 0 bases; J trimming: 2 bases; junction bases outside the gene matches: 8. The CDR3 region has the DNA TGTGCCAGCAGCCAAGAATGGAGGGCAGGGGGCAACTATGGCTACACCTTC. Translated: CASSQEWRAGGNYGYTF.

This clonotype appeared a few times. V is TRBV7-3 and J is TRBJ1-1; D remains unclear. The CDR3 sequence is 14 residues long. CDR1 and CDR2 from the germline V gene are SGHTA and FQGTGA. The V end was cut by 6 bases, the J end by 6 bases, with 17 bases between. CDR3 amino acids: CASSPTAARAEAFF. The CDR3 nucleotides read TGTGCCAGCAGTCCCACAGCGGCCCGAGCTGAAGCTTTCTTT.

The genes are TRBV7-8 and TRBJ2-7; 12 nucleotides match TRBD1. Germline lookup yields CDR1 SGHVS and CDR2 FQNEAQ. J gave up 6 bases and V 5 bases, and 5 bases lay outside the gene matches. The length of the CDR3 is 14 residues. As DNA, the CDR3 is TGTGCCAGCAGCATTCCGGGACAGGGGGCCGAGCAGTACTTC. Protein product: CASSIPGQGAEQYF.

Only a few counts were recorded for this clonotype. This sequence joins TRBV4-2 and TRBJ2-5, with D maybe TRBD1 (6 bases). The DNA end lines up better with TRBJ2-7; the J call may be wrong. Looked up from germline, CDR1 is LGHNA and CDR2 is YNFKEQ. CDR3 length: 14 amino acids. CDR3 residues: CASSQEKQGDEQYF. CDR3 in DNA: TGTGCCAGCAGCCAAGAGAAACAGGGAGACGAGCAGTACTTC.

This clonotype was seen a few times. This chain links TRBV4-3 with TRBJ2-7; TRBD1 is a possible D gene (6 bases). Germline CDR1 LGHNA, CDR2 YSLEER. This CDR3 contains 14 residues. V gave up 1 base and J gave up 1 base, with 8 bases separating them. CDR3 nucleotide sequence: TGCGCCAGCAGCCAAGTGACAGGTTCCTACGAGCAGTACTTC. Protein product: CASSQVTGSYEQYF.

Only a few counts were recorded for this clonotype. This may arise from a read error, as a much more abundant clone is one base away. This CDR3 reads CASSERGDPPRYF. CDR3 in DNA: TGTGCCAGCAGTGAGCGGGGTGACCCGCCTCGGTACTTC. The V call is TRBV12-3 or TRBV12-4, the J call TRBJ2-7, with 7 bases aligning to TRBD2. Germline trimming cut 5 bases from V and 12 bases from J; bases unmatched to any gene: 13. This CDR3 has 13 residues.

The gene calls are TRBV28 and TRBJ1-2, with 8 bases lining up with TRBD1. Germline-derived CDR1 and CDR2 are MDHEN and SYDVKM. This CDR3 is built from 13 residues. Losses at the gene ends were 10 bases for V and 7 bases for J; bases not matched to a gene: 11. This chain's CDR3 is CAIRNRGWVGYTF. In nucleotides, the CDR3 is TGTGCCATCCGTAACAGGGGGTGGGTTGGCTACACCTTC.

Many counts were recorded for this clonotype. The rearrangement links TRBV29-1 to TRBJ2-5; the D gene is possibly TRBD2 (5 bases). This CDR3 region has 12 residues. Germline V gene data show CDR1 as SQVTM and CDR2 as ANQGSEA. Deletions cut 4 bases from V and 4 bases from J, with 10 bases between. The CDR3 loop is CSVGAGGETQYF. For the CDR3, the DNA is TGCAGCGTTGGGGCAGGAGGAGAGACCCAGTACTTC.

The chain employs TRBV29-1 and TRBJ2-3, with D unresolved. This CDR3 has 13 amino acids. Germline V gene lookup returns CDR1 SQVTM and CDR2 ANQGSEA. The V end lost 3 bases, the J end lost 3 bases, and 10 bases lay between the germline ends. The CDR3 nucleotides read TGCAGCGTTGAGCTAGTAGGGACAGATACGCAGTATTTT. Protein: CSVELVGTDTQYF.

This clonotype has a handful of counts. The chain recombines TRBV4-2 with TRBJ1-2; maybe TRBD1 (5 bases). This CDR3 is 16 amino acids long. The germline V gene has CDR1 LGHNA and CDR2 YNFKEQ. V was cut by 0 bases and J by 2 bases, with 13 bases left in between. The CDR3, as DNA: TGTGCCAGCAGCCAAGATCGGCAGGGCGGCAACTATGGCTACACCTTC. This encodes CASSQDRQGGNYGYTF.

Written as DNA, the CDR3 is TGTGCCAGCAGTTACTCGATAGGGTTAGCGCCGTACTTC. Encoded protein: CASSYSIGLAPYF. This chain connects TRBV6-5 to TRBJ2-7, with D perhaps matching TRBD2 (5 bases). Germline V gene lookup returns CDR1 MNHEY and CDR2 SVGAGI. V dropped 0 bases and J dropped 12 bases, with 15 bases sitting between them. CDR3 size: 13 residues.

As regards this clonotype: With a much larger clone just one base away, this may be a read error. The J gene is TRBJ2-3, the V gene TRBV29-1, with D perhaps matching TRBD2 (6 bases). Germline CDR1 SQVTM, CDR2 ANQGSEA. This CDR3 is 12 amino acids long. DNA for the CDR3: TGCGGCGTCCGGGACTCCACAGATACGCAGTATTTT. Translation: CGVRDSTDTQYF.

About this clonotype: This may come from a read error, since a much larger clone is one base off. The chain joins TRBV7-6 to TRBJ1-4; possibly TRBD1 for D (6 bases). V gave up 1 base and J gave up 0 bases, with 6 bases separating them. Germline CDR1 and CDR2: SGHVS and FNYEAQ. The CDR3 runs to 15 residues. The CDR3 region has the DNA TGTGCCAGCAGCTTAGGGACAGCAACTAATGAAAAACTGTTTTTT. Its translation is CASSLGTATNEKLFF.

The chain recombines TRBV5-1 with TRBJ1-6, with 12 bases that match TRBD1. J gave up 13 bases and V 2 bases, and 4 bases lay outside the gene matches. Germline values: CDR1 SGHRS, CDR2 YFSETQ. CDR3 length: 14 residues. CDR3 nucleotides: TGCGCCAGCAGCTTTGGGACAGGGGGCCGGCCCCTCCACTTT. This sequence encodes CASSFGTGGRPLHF. Using reference TRBV5-1 and TRBJ1-6 for the parts outside the CDR3, the full variable domain is KAGVTQTPRYLIKTRGQQVTLSCSPISGHRSVSWYQQTPGQGLQFLFEYFSETQRNKGNFPGRFSGRQFSNSRSEMNVSTLELGDSALYLCASSFGTGGRPLHFGNGTRLTVT.

There are a few counts of this clonotype. The chain joins TRBV7-3 to TRBJ2-1; TRBD1 or TRBD2 may be the D gene (5 bases each). There are 15 residues in the CDR3. Germline V gene lookup returns CDR1 SGHTA and CDR2 FQGTGA. With 3 bases removed from V and 7 bases from J, the gap between germline ends came to 16 bases. Here the CDR3 DNA reads TGTGCCAGCAGCTTCGGGGCCCTGGGGTATAATGAGCAGTTCTTC. Protein sequence: CASSFGALGYNEQFF.

The chain couples TRBV7-3 to TRBJ2-7; 9 nucleotides agree with TRBD1. CDR3 length: 14 residues. The V segment lost 5 bases and the J segment 2 bases; nucleotides outside the gene matches: 4. Germline V gene lookup returns CDR1 SGHTA and CDR2 FQGTGA. The CDR3 nucleotides are TGTGCCAGCAGCGTACAGGGGGCCCCCTACGAGCAGTACTTC. This sequence encodes CASSVQGAPYEQYF.

V and J are TRBV5-4 and TRBJ2-1, with 7 bases lining up with TRBD2. The CDR3 spans 14 residues. The V gene end was trimmed by 0 bases and the J gene end by 8 bases; junction bases not matched to a gene: 5. Germline values: CDR1 SGHNT, CDR2 YYREEE (reference sequence). The CDR3 region has the DNA TGTGCCAGCAGCTTGGGGACTAGAATCGATGAGCAGTTCTTC. It translates to CASSLGTRIDEQFF.

The chain combines TRBV30 with TRBJ1-5, with 10 bases identical to TRBD1. J lost 4 bases, V lost 2 bases, and 2 bases had no gene match. The germline V gene encodes CDR1 GTSNPN and CDR2 SVGIG (reference sequence). The CDR3 spans 14 residues. The CDR3 coding sequence is TGTGCCTGGAGTAGGGGACAGGGGAATCAGCCCCAGCATTTT. It is translated as CAWSRGQGNQPQHF.

The V call is TRBV30, the J call TRBJ1-2; 7 bases fit TRBD1. The V and J ends lost 5 bases and 2 bases, in that order; junction bases with no gene match: 8. This CDR3 spans 14 amino acids. In germline, CDR1 is GTSNPN, CDR2 SVGIG (reference sequence). CDR3 in amino acids: CAWDGQVGNYGYTF. CDR3 nucleotide sequence: TGTGCCTGGGACGGACAGGTGGGGAACTATGGCTACACCTTC.

This clonotype has more than one count but fewer than ten. The chain employs TRBV5-5 and TRBJ2-7; a possible D gene is TRBD2 (6 bases). Germline V gives CDR1 SGHKS, CDR2 YYEKEE (reference sequence). Trimming left V 1 base short and J 1 base short, with 9 bases between. This CDR3 comprises 14 residues. CDR3 in DNA: TGTGCCAGCAGCTTGTGGGCGGGATCCTACGAGCAGTACTTC. Protein product: CASSLWAGSYEQYF.

The CDR3 region has the DNA TGTGCCAGCAGTTTTTTAAATCATCAGCAGTACTTC. It yields the protein CASSFLNHQQYF. This chain connects TRBV28 to TRBJ2-7; D unclear. Trimming removed 3 bases from V and 8 bases from J, with 11 bases in between. The germline CDR1 and CDR2 sequences are MDHEN and SYDVKM. The CDR3 spans 12 residues.